There are many counts of the clone carrying this TCR beta chain. These data originate in a study of human T cells and chemical hapten exposure. Study at large: Alopecia areata, totalis or universalis affected patients who were mostly female.

The time point was: patch test 1, 2 weeks after DPC sensitization. The treatment was: therapeutic diphenylcyclopropenone sensitization with weekly scalp DPC. The authors' total RNA extraction used unfractionated whole blood. The CDR3 sequence is 13 residues long. Trimming took 2 bases from V and 1 from J, leaving 5 bases between them. CDR1 and CDR2 from the germline V gene are LGHDT and YNNKEL (reference sequence). MiXCR, run by TCRdb on the RACE reads, gives a single entry per CDR3 protein. Among around 44,000 distinct CDR3 sequences listed, 4% were seen once. This TCR was sampled from a man aged 50 to 59 with alopecia areata. Some clones in this sample may be carry-over from other donors' samples. This chain connects TRBV3-1 to TRBJ2-5; D is undetermined. The source material was whole blood, sampled in connection with sensitization to the hapten diphenylcyclopropenone (DPC). CDR3 DNA: TGTGCCAGCAGCCAATCTACCCAAGAGACCCAGTACTTC. Its protein is CASSQSTQETQYF.